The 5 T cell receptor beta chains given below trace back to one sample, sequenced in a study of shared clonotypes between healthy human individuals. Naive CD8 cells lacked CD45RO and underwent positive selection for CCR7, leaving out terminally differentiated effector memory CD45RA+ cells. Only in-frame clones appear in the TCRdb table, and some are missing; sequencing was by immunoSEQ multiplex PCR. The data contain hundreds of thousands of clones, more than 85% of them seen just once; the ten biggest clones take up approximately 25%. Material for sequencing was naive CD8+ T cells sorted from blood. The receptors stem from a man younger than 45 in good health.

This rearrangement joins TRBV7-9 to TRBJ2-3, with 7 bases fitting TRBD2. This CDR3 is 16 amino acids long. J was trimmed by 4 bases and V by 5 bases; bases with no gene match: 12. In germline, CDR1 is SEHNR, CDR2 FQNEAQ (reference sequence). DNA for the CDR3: TGTGCCAGCAGCCCACCGGGGGGACGAGACCCAGATACGCAGTATTTT. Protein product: CASSPPGGRDPDTQYF.

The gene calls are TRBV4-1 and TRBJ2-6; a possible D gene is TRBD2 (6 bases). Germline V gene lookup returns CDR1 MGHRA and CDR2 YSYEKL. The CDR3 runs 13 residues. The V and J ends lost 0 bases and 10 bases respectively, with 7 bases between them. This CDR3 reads CASSQEAGNVLTF. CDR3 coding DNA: TGCGCCAGCAGCCAAGAGGCGGGGAACGTCCTGACTTTC.

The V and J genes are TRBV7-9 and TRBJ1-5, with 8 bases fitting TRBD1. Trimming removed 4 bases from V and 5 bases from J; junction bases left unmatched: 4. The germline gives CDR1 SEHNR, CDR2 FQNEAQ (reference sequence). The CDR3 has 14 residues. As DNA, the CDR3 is TGTGCCAGCAGCTCCAGCAGGGGGCATCAGCCCCAGCATTTT. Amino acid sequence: CASSSSRGHQPQHF.

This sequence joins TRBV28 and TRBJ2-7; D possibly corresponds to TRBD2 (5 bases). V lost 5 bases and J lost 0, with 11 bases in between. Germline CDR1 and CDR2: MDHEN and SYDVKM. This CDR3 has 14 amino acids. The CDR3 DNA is TGTGCCAGCAGTCCGAGAGACTACTCCTACGAGCAGTACTTC. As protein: CASSPRDYSYEQYF.

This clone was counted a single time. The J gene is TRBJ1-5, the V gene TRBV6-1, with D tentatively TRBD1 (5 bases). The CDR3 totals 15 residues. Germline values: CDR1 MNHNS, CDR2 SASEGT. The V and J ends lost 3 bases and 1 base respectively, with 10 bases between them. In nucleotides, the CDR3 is TGTGCCAGCAGTGAGCCCAGGGCGAGCAATCAGCCCCAGCATTTT. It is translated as CASSEPRASNQPQHF.